Below, 4 T cell receptor beta chains from the same sample are listed, as sequenced in a study of CD8 T cells in ankylosing spondylitis. No antigen has been identified for these receptors. TCRdb re-called the 5' RACE reads with MiXCR, one entry per CDR3 protein. The sample records 700,000 to 850,000 distinct CDR3 sequences, around 11% being singletons. Study observations and caveats: Blood from ankylosing spondylitis patients appeared to carry a characteristic roughly 8-variant TCR beta motif.

What was sequenced was blood, either unsorted or a sorted T cell fraction (not recorded which). Receptors were obtained from a male donor with ankylosing spondylitis.

This CDR3 is CASSRTGIETEAFF. The CDR3, as DNA: TGTGCCAGCAGCCGGACAGGGATTGAAACTGAAGCTTTCTTT. The gene calls are TRBV5-5 and TRBJ1-1, with 8 nucleotides matching TRBD1. CDR1 is SGHKS and CDR2 is YYEKEE in the germline V gene (reference sequence). This CDR3 has 14 amino acids. Germline trimming cut 4 bases from V and 5 bases from J; bases unmatched to any gene: 7.

The V gene is TRBV4-3, the J gene TRBJ2-3; 11 bases map to TRBD2. This CDR3 is 19 amino acids long. Per germline, CDR1 LGHNA and CDR2 YSLEER. The J segment lost 0 bases and the V segment lost 0 bases, leaving 8 bases of the junction unmatched. In DNA, the CDR3 is TGCGCCAGCAGCCAAGAAGGTCCGGGACTAGCGGCTAGCACAGATACGCAGTATTTT. It is translated as CASSQEGPGLAASTDTQYF.

This clonotype was detected only a few times. This rearrangement joins TRBV7-3 to TRBJ2-2; D tentatively fits TRBD1 or TRBD2 (5 bases each). The CDR3 is 12 residues long. Trimming took 8 bases from V and 6 from J, leaving 10 bases between them. The germline gives CDR1 SGHTA, CDR2 FQGTGA. The CDR3 loop is CASGGRAGELFF. CDR3 coding DNA: TGTGCCAGCGGGGGAAGGGCCGGGGAGCTGTTTTTT.

This clonotype was seen at least ten times. The chain combines TRBV10-3 with TRBJ1-1, with D uncertain. Trimming left V 4 bases short and J 0 bases short, with 6 bases between. Germline values: CDR1 ENHRY, CDR2 SYGVKD. The CDR3 is 13 amino acids. The CDR3 bases are TGTGCCATCAGTGTCAACATGAACACTGAAGCTTTCTTT. It specifies CAISVNMNTEAFF.